This TCR beta chain was captured in a study of OX40 agonist ivuxolimab in advanced cancers. Regarding the study as a whole: Not determined was the antigen specificity of the expanded peripheral T cells. Averaging showed that CD8+ T cells had more expanded clones than CD4+ did.

About this clone: Its cognate antigen is unknown.

The V end was cut by 2 bases, the J end by 4 bases, with 20 bases between. The CDR3 runs to 17 residues. Data came from immunoSEQ multiplex PCR; TCRdb stores just in-frame clones and leaves some out. The repertoire includes 60,000 or so clones, 70% to 90% of them detected once, and 4.7% sits in the top ten. The chain is built from TRBV23-1 and TRBJ1-2; weak D call: TRBD1 (5 bases). TRBV23-1 is given ORF status, its function remaining uncertain. This receptor was taken from an adult with an advanced solid tumor such as melanoma, head and neck, liver or kidney cancer. The sample was CD4+ or CD8+ T cells sorted from blood, taken in a trial of the OX40 agonist ivuxolimab. CDR3 DNA: TGCGCCAGCAGTCAACCCAATAAGGGGAGGGTACTCTATGGCTACACCTTC. It specifies CASSQPNKGRVLYGYTF.